The 16 T cell receptor beta chains listed next were all sequenced from one sample in a study of blood T cell repertoires in COVID-19. The protocol was immunoSEQ multiplex PCR, while the TCRdb copy is restricted to in-frame clones and leaves out a portion. The sample has 100,000 to 150,000 clones, about 86% seen once. The sequencing input was peripheral blood. The origin of the receptors is a woman between 45 and 65 years old with acute or convalescent COVID-19.

This clone was seen a handful of times. The chain joins TRBV9 to TRBJ1-3, with no clear D. Trimming took off 7 bases at V and 2 bases at J, with 7 bases between the two ends. In germline, CDR1 is SGDLS, CDR2 YYNGEE. The CDR3 is made up of 12 amino acids. The CDR3 nucleotides are TGTGCCAGCCTCTCTCCTGGAAACACCATATATTTT. This gives the protein CASLSPGNTIYF.

The J gene is TRBJ1-1, the V gene TRBV11-3; 9 bases fit TRBD1. V was pared by 10 bases and J by 0 bases, with 3 bases of the junction left unmatched. The germline CDR1 and CDR2 sequences are SGHNT and YENEEA. The CDR3 contains 13 residues. DNA for the CDR3: TGTGCCACTGGGACAGGGCTGAACACTGAAGCTTTCTTT. Translated: CATGTGLNTEAFF.

CDR3 in DNA: TGTGCCAGCAGTGAAATAGCGGGAGTGGAGACCCAGTACTTC. It codes for CASSEIAGVETQYF. The chain links TRBV2 to TRBJ2-5; the match to TRBD2 covers 9 bases. CDR1 and CDR2 from the germline V gene are SNHLY and FYNNEI. V shed 2 bases, J shed 5 bases, and the junction held 3 bases outside the gene matches. This CDR3 region has 14 residues.

This chain links TRBV6-5 with TRBJ2-1; 10 positions match TRBD2. The V gene's germline CDR1 is MNHEY and CDR2 SVGAGI. V lost 5 bases to trimming and J lost 9 bases; unmatched junction nucleotides: 10. The CDR3 has 15 amino acids. CDR3: CASSSGGGSLGEQFF. In DNA form, the CDR3 reads TGTGCCAGCAGTAGCGGGGGGGGGTCTTTGGGTGAGCAGTTCTTC.

The chain is built from TRBV11-1 and TRBJ1-2, with 7 positions matching TRBD1. The V gene's germline CDR1 is SGHAT and CDR2 FQDESV (reference sequence). With V trimmed by 5 bases and J by 8 bases, 5 bases remained unmatched. The CDR3 contains 12 residues. The CDR3 protein is CASSHGTAGYTF. CDR3 sequence (DNA): TGTGCCAGCAGCCACGGGACAGCCGGCTACACCTTC.

The CDR3 spells CASRPPGSGNTIYF. In nucleotides, the CDR3 is TGTGCCAGCAGGCCCCCAGGGTCTGGAAACACCATATATTTT. V gene TRBV27 combines with J gene TRBJ1-3; D might be TRBD1 (5 bases). There are 14 residues in the CDR3. The germline V gene encodes CDR1 MNHEY and CDR2 SMNVEV (reference sequence). V was clipped by 6 bases and J by 1 base, with 10 bases between them.

This clone was counted between two and nine times. This chain joins TRBV18 and TRBJ1-3; D not certain. Per germline, CDR1 KGHSH and CDR2 LQKENI. The CDR3 is made up of 11 amino acids. The V end lost 6 bases, the J end lost 8 bases, and 8 bases lay between the germline ends. In nucleotides, the CDR3 is TGTGCCAGCTCCTCTCGGGACACCATATATTTT. This sequence encodes CASSSRDTIYF. Full variable domain (rest looked up from reference TRBV18 and TRBJ1-3): NAGVMQNPRHLVRRRGQEARLRCSPMKGHSHVYWYRQLPEEGLKFMVYLQKENIIDESGMPKERFSAEFPKEGPSILRIQQVVRGDSAAYFCASSSRDTIYFGEGSWLTVV.

This clone was observed a handful of times. The V call is TRBV6-5, the J call TRBJ1-5; D uncertain. Per germline, CDR1 MNHEY and CDR2 SVGAGI. The CDR3 spans 13 residues. Trimming took 5 bases from V and 3 from J, leaving 8 bases between them. The CDR3 spells CASSPMINQPQHF. CDR3 DNA: TGTGCCAGCAGTCCTATGATCAATCAGCCCCAGCATTTT.

The chain carries TRBV2 and TRBJ1-4, with TRBD1 identical over 7 bases. Trimming cost V 2 bases and J 8 bases; bases outside gene matches: 8. Per the germline V gene, CDR1 is SNHLY and CDR2 is FYNNEI. This CDR3 region has 15 residues. The CDR3: CASSENRGLQEKLFF. The CDR3 nucleotides are TGTGCCAGCAGTGAAAATAGGGGGCTTCAAGAAAAACTGTTTTTT.

The rearrangement links TRBV29-1 to TRBJ1-3; 8 positions agree with TRBD1. Germline assignment: CDR1 SQVTM and CDR2 ANQGSEA. J gave up 0 bases and V 7 bases, and 2 bases lay outside the gene matches. This CDR3 is built from 13 residues. The DNA for the CDR3 is TGCAGCGGGACAGGGAGCTCTGGAAACACCATATATTTT. As protein: CSGTGSSGNTIYF.

Only one count was recorded for this clone. The chain has TRBV7-9 and TRBJ2-5; perhaps TRBD1 as D (6 bases). CDR1 SEHNR and CDR2 FQNEAQ come from the germline V gene (reference sequence). The CDR3 sequence is 17 residues long. Trimming took 5 bases from V and 5 from J, leaving 24 bases between them. This CDR3 is CASSPLHQDRESETQYF. In DNA, the CDR3 is TGTGCCAGCAGCCCCTTGCACCAGGACAGAGAATCGGAGACCCAGTACTTC.

This chain uses TRBV28 with TRBJ1-1; the match to TRBD1 covers 8 bases. Per germline, CDR1 MDHEN and CDR2 SYDVKM. The CDR3 has 13 amino acids. The V and J ends lost 6 bases and 5 bases, in that order; junction bases with no gene match: 5. The CDR3: CASRGQGFTEAFF. The CDR3 DNA follows: TGTGCCAGCAGAGGACAGGGATTTACTGAAGCTTTCTTT.

The rearrangement links TRBV7-2 to TRBJ1-6, with 10 nucleotides matching TRBD1. Germline V gene sequence: CDR1 SGHTA, CDR2 FQGNSA. The CDR3 runs to 15 residues. V was pared by 4 bases and J by 8 bases, with 5 bases of the junction left unmatched. CDR3: CASSSSGQGDSPLHF. CDR3 coding DNA: TGTGCCAGCAGCTCATCCGGACAGGGGGATTCACCCCTCCACTTT.

The count of this clone is one. The chain employs TRBV6-5 and TRBJ2-2, with 11 nucleotides matching TRBD2. The CDR3 runs to 16 residues. CDR1 and CDR2 from the germline V gene are MNHEY and SVGAGI. The trim removed 3 bases at V and 6 bases at J, leaving 6 bases unmatched. CDR3 sequence: CASSYPASGGSGELFF. Here the CDR3 DNA reads TGTGCCAGCAGTTATCCCGCTAGCGGGGGGTCCGGGGAGCTGTTTTTT.

The chain links TRBV4-1 to TRBJ1-1; 10 bases map to TRBD1. CDR3 length equals 14 residues. In germline, CDR1 is MGHRA, CDR2 YSYEKL. Trimming cost V 3 bases and J 10 bases; bases outside gene matches: 8. CDR3 bases: TGCGCCAGCAGCCAGAGACAGGGGGCACTACGAGCTTTCTTT. It yields the protein CASSQRQGALRAFF.

The genes are TRBV9 and TRBJ2-2; D is possibly TRBD1 (6 bases). Germline assignment: CDR1 SGDLS and CDR2 YYNGEE. V lost 6 bases, J lost 7 bases, and 16 bases lay in between. CDR3 length equals 14 residues. CDR3 sequence reads: CASTLSGVGGELFF. The CDR3 nucleotides read TGTGCCAGCACCCTGTCAGGGGTGGGCGGGGAGCTGTTTTTT.